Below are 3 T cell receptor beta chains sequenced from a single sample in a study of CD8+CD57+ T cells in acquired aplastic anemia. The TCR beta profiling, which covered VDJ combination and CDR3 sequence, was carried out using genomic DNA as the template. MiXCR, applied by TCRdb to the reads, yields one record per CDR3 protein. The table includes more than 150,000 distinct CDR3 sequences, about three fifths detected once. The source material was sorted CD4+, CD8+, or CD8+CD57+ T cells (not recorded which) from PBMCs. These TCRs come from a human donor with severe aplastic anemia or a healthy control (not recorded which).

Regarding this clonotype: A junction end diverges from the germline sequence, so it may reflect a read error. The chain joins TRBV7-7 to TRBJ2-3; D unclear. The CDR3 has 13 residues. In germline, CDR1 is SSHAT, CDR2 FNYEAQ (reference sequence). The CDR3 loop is CASSLDYEDTQYF. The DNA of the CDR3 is TGTGCTAGCAGCTTAGATTATGAGGATACGCAGTATTTT.

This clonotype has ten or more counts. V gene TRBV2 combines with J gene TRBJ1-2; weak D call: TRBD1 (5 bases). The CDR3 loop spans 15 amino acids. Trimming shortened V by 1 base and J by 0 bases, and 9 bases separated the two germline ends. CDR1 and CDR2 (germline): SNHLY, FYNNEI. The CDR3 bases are TGTGCCAGCAGTGAAGTAGGGGCCCCTAACTATGGCTACACCTTC. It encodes CASSEVGAPNYGYTF.

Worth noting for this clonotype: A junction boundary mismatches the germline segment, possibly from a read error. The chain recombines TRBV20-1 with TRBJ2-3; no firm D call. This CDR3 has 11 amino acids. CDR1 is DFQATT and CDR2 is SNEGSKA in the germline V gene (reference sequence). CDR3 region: CSAHNTDTHYF. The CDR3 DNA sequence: TGCAGTGCCCATAACACAGATACGCATTATTTT.